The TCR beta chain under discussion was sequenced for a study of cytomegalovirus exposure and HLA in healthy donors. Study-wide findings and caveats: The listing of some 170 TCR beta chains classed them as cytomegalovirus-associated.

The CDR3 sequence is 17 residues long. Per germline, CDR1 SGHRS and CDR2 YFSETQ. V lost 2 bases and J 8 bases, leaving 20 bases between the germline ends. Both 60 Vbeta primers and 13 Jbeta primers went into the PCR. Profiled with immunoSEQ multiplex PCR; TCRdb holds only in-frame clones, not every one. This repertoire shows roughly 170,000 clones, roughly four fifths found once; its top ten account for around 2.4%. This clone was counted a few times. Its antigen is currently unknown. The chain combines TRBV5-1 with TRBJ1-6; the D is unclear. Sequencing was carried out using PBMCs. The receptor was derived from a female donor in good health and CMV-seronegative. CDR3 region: CASSFGGWAKPDSPLHF. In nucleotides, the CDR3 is TGCGCCAGCAGCTTTGGAGGGTGGGCGAAACCCGATTCACCCCTCCACTTT.